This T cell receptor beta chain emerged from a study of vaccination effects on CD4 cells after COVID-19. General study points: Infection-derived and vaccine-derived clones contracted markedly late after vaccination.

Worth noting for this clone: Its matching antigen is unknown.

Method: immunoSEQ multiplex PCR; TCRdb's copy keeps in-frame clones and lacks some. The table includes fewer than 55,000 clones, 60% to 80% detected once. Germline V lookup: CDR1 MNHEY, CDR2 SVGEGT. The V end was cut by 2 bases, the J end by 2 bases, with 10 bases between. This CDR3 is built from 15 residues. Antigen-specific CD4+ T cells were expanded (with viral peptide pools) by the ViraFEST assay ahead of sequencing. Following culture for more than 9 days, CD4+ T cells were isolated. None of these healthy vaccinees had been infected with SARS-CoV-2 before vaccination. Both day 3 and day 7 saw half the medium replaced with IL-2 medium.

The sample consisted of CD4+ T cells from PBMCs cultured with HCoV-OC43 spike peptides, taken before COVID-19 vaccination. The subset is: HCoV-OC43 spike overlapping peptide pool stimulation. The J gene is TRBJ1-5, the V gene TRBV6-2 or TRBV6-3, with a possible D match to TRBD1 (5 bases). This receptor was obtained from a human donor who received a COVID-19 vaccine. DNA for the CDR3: TGTGCCAGCAGTTACGGGGGGACTGGCAATCAGCCCCAGCATTTT. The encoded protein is CASSYGGTGNQPQHF.